Below, 25 T cell receptor beta chains from the same sample are listed, as sequenced in a study of T-cell memory formation after mild COVID-19. TCRdb itself ran the 5' RACE reads through MiXCR, one entry per CDR3 protein. The sample consists of 360,000 or so distinct CDR3 sequences, around 27% of them appearing once. Material for sequencing was PBMCs or a T cell subset sorted from them (not recorded which). The origin of the receptors is an adult woman who had mild COVID-19 (a few samples of this study predate the infection). Cell type and time point are not known.

The CDR3 region is CASSLALAGVSYEQYF. The CDR3 nucleotides read TGTGCCAGCAGCTTGGCCCTAGCGGGAGTCTCCTACGAGCAGTACTTC. V is TRBV5-6 and J is TRBJ2-7, with 10 nucleotides matching TRBD2. Per the germline V gene, CDR1 is SGHDT and CDR2 is YYEEEE. Trimming at V came to 0 bases and at J to 0 bases, leaving 3 bases not matched to a gene. CDR3 length equals 16 residues.

The rearrangement joins TRBV5-1 to TRBJ2-1; D uncertain. Germline V lookup: CDR1 SGHRS, CDR2 YFSETQ. This CDR3 has 15 residues. V shed 0 bases and J shed 2 bases, with 9 bases lying between them. The CDR3 DNA sequence: TGCGCCAGCAGCTTGGATGGCTCAACCTACAATGAGCAGTTCTTC. Translated: CASSLDGSTYNEQFF.

The chain joins TRBV5-1 to TRBJ2-2; no reliable D call. Deletions cut 0 bases from V and 1 base from J, with 7 bases between. Germline lookup yields CDR1 SGHRS and CDR2 YFSETQ. CDR3 length equals 15 residues. CDR3: CASSLVSVNTGELFF. CDR3 nucleotides: TGCGCCAGCAGCTTGGTTTCAGTGAACACCGGGGAGCTGTTTTTT.

CDR3 sequence reads: CSALIGRQGNTEAFF. CDR3 in DNA: TGCAGTGCCCTGATAGGACGACAGGGCAACACTGAAGCTTTCTTT. The chain employs TRBV20-1 and TRBJ1-1; 7 bases are a match to TRBD1. Germline lookup yields CDR1 DFQATT and CDR2 SNEGSKA (reference sequence). The CDR3 covers 15 residues. The trim removed 6 bases at V and 2 bases at J, leaving 12 bases unmatched.

This rearrangement joins TRBV7-9 to TRBJ2-7; D perhaps matches TRBD1 (6 bases). Germline loops: CDR1 SEHNR, CDR2 FQNEAQ (reference sequence). V was pared by 1 base and J by 0 bases, with 10 bases between. CDR3 length: 15 residues. The CDR3 DNA sequence: TGTGCCAGCAGCTTAGGGTCGGACAGCTCCTACGAGCAGTACTTC. Translation: CASSLGSDSSYEQYF.

This clonotype has a handful of counts. The V and J genes are TRBV27 and TRBJ2-7, with D uncertain. The CDR3 totals 13 residues. Germline-derived CDR1 and CDR2 are MNHEY and SMNVEV (reference sequence). Trimming stripped 3 bases from V and 4 bases from J, with 10 bases between. CDR3 region: CASSFNPRYEQYF. CDR3 DNA: TGTGCCAGCAGTTTTAACCCCAGATACGAGCAGTACTTC.

The chain uses TRBV20-1 and TRBJ2-5; TRBD2 might be the D (5 bases). Trimming shortened V by 5 bases and J by 5 bases, and 15 bases separated the two germline ends. The germline gives CDR1 DFQATT, CDR2 SNEGSKA (reference sequence). The CDR3 sequence is 13 residues long. CDR3 sequence: CSAYEGRKETQYF. DNA for the CDR3: TGCAGTGCTTATGAGGGAAGGAAGGAGACCCAGTACTTC.

A few counts support this clonotype. The gene calls are TRBV7-2 and TRBJ2-5, with D possibly being TRBD1 or TRBD2 (5 bases each). Germline V gene data show CDR1 as SGHTA and CDR2 as FQGNSA. Trimming took 5 bases from V and 9 from J, leaving 19 bases between them. The CDR3 runs to 14 residues. Here the CDR3 reads CASSPRESGAAQYF. CDR3 DNA: TGTGCCAGCAGCCCCAGGGAGAGTGGCGCCGCCCAGTACTTC.

This clonotype was seen only a few times. The J gene is TRBJ2-5, the V gene TRBV6-1; 7 nucleotides match TRBD2. CDR3 length: 15 amino acids. Germline CDR1 reads MNHNS; CDR2 reads SASEGT. The V and J ends lost 6 bases and 7 bases, in that order; junction bases with no gene match: 14. The CDR3 sequence is CASRGGIDKMGTQYF. CDR3 in DNA: TGTGCCAGCAGGGGGGGGATAGACAAGATGGGGACCCAGTACTTC.

The chain recombines TRBV19 with TRBJ2-1, with 9 bases identical to TRBD1. The germline gives CDR1 LNHDA, CDR2 SQIVND (reference sequence). This CDR3 has 14 residues. V shed 4 bases, J shed 9 bases, and the junction held 7 bases outside the gene matches. CDR3 DNA sequence: TGTGCCAGTAGTACCCAACAGGGGGCAGGTGAGCAGTTCTTC. Its protein is CASSTQQGAGEQFF. The full variable domain, its missing parts supplied by reference TRBV19 and TRBJ2-1, is DGGITQSPKYLFRKEGQNVTLSCEQNLNHDAMYWYRQDPGQGLRLIYYSQIVNDFQKGDIAEGYSVSREKKESFPLTVTSAQKNPTAFYLCASSTQQGAGEQFFGPGTRLTVL.

This clonotype was detected a few times. The chain carries TRBV12-3 or TRBV12-4 and TRBJ2-3, with D maybe TRBD2 (6 bases). The CDR3 has 16 amino acids. V lost 2 bases and J lost 0, with 12 bases in between. CDR3 protein: CASSLSARGSTDTQYF. Here the CDR3 DNA reads TGTGCCAGCAGTTTATCCGCCCGGGGGAGCACAGATACGCAGTATTTT.

The chain has TRBV29-1 and TRBJ1-1, with no clear D. CDR1 is SQVTM, CDR2 ANQGSEA, per germline. The V end was cut by 5 bases, the J end by 5 bases, with 9 bases between. The CDR3 extends over 11 amino acids. Written as DNA, the CDR3 is TGCAGCGTTTCGAGAGAGACTGAAGCTTTCTTT. Encoded protein: CSVSRETEAFF.

The gene calls are TRBV7-3 and TRBJ2-1; no clear D gene. V lost 6 bases to trimming and J lost 1 base, with 13 bases between them. The CDR3 has 15 residues. Per germline, CDR1 SGHTA and CDR2 FQGTGA. The CDR3 reads CASSTRLTSYNEQFF. As DNA, the CDR3 is TGTGCCAGCAGTACAAGACTCACTTCCTACAATGAGCAGTTCTTC.

The chain combines TRBV7-2 with TRBJ1-6, with D unresolved. In germline, CDR1 is SGHTA, CDR2 FQGNSA. Trimming stripped 5 bases from V and 4 bases from J, with 18 bases between. CDR3 length: 17 residues. CDR3 in DNA: TGTGCCAGCAGCCCCCTCGCAAGGACCGTGTATAATTCACCCCTCCACTTT. Translating gives CASSPLARTVYNSPLHF.

CDR3 protein: CASWRTGVRDEQYF. Here the CDR3 DNA reads TGCGCCAGCTGGCGGACAGGGGTACGCGACGAGCAGTACTTC. The rearrangement links TRBV5-1 to TRBJ2-7; TRBD1 aligns across 9 bases. From germline, CDR1 is SGHRS and CDR2 YFSETQ. V lost 7 bases and J lost 5; bases outside the gene matches: 10. There are 14 residues in the CDR3.

The rearrangement uses TRBV4-2 and TRBJ1-1; 8 nucleotides align to TRBD1. In germline, CDR1 is LGHNA, CDR2 YNFKEQ. The V gene end was trimmed by 4 bases and the J gene end by 6 bases; junction bases not matched to a gene: 7. The CDR3 has 14 residues. This CDR3 is CASSLLEQGAEAFF. The DNA of the CDR3 is TGTGCCAGCAGCCTATTAGAACAGGGGGCTGAAGCTTTCTTT.

This clonotype occurred a few times. This rearrangement joins TRBV12-3 or TRBV12-4 to TRBJ2-2; D ambiguous. V was pared by 7 bases and J by 5 bases, with 17 bases between. CDR3 size: 15 residues. The CDR3 nucleotides read TGTGCCAGCAATCTGAGGCTAGGCGGAACCGGGGAGCTGTTTTTT. It specifies CASNLRLGGTGELFF.

This clonotype was seen once. V and J are TRBV4-3 and TRBJ2-7; D perhaps matches TRBD1 (5 bases). V dropped 3 bases and J dropped 2 bases, with 17 bases sitting between them. The CDR3 has 16 residues. Germline CDR1 and CDR2: LGHNA and YSLEER. The CDR3 region is CASSQEQDGLAYEQYF. DNA for the CDR3: TGCGCCAGCAGCCAGGAACAGGACGGCCTGGCCTACGAGCAGTACTTC.

This clonotype has more than one count but fewer than ten. This chain uses TRBV20-1 with TRBJ2-3; possibly TRBD2 for D (6 bases). V was pared by 1 base and J by 0 bases, with 11 bases between. This CDR3 has 15 amino acids. The germline V gene has CDR1 DFQATT and CDR2 SNEGSKA (reference sequence). CDR3 sequence: CSARGTTDSTDTQYF. The CDR3 coding sequence is TGCAGTGCTAGAGGGACTACCGATAGCACAGATACGCAGTATTTT.

The genes are TRBV12-3 or TRBV12-4 and TRBJ1-5; D ambiguous. Trimming left V 1 base short and J 5 bases short, with 6 bases between. The length of the CDR3 is 13 residues. CDR3 sequence: CASSLGYDQPQHF. DNA for the CDR3: TGTGCCAGCAGTTTAGGTTATGATCAGCCCCAGCATTTT.

This clonotype came up many times. This chain uses TRBV20-1 with TRBJ2-7; 9 bases agree with TRBD2. The CDR3 has 14 residues. Germline CDR1 reads DFQATT; CDR2 reads SNEGSKA (reference sequence). The ends lost 3 bases at V and 5 bases at J; junction bases unmatched: 8. The CDR3 bases are TGCAGTGCTAGGGATGCCGGGACTAGCCACGAGCAGTACTTC. It specifies CSARDAGTSHEQYF.

V gene TRBV7-2 combines with J gene TRBJ2-7; a possible D gene is TRBD1 (6 bases). The CDR3 totals 13 residues. Trimming pared 5 bases from V and 5 bases from J, leaving 13 bases between. Germline CDR1 is SGHTA and CDR2 is FQGNSA. The CDR3 DNA reads TGTGCCAGCAGCCGACAGGCTCGCGACGAGCAGTACTTC. This encodes CASSRQARDEQYF.

This CDR3 reads CASSLTGVRLNTQYF. In nucleotides, the CDR3 is TGCGCCAGCAGCTTGACCGGGGTGCGGTTGAATACGCAGTATTTT. The rearrangement links TRBV5-1 to TRBJ2-3, with D perhaps TRBD2 (5 bases). Trimming shortened V by 1 base and J by 7 bases, and 16 bases separated the two germline ends. The CDR3 is made up of 15 amino acids. Germline V lookup: CDR1 SGHRS, CDR2 YFSETQ.

This clonotype appeared many times. This chain joins TRBV7-9 and TRBJ2-3, with no clear D. The CDR3 has 14 amino acids. V was clipped by 4 bases and J by 0 bases, with 8 bases between them. Germline CDR1 SEHNR, CDR2 FQNEAQ (reference sequence). CDR3 nucleotide sequence: TGTGCCAGCAGCTATGTCTCTAGCACAGATACGCAGTATTTT. This gives the protein CASSYVSSTDTQYF.

This clonotype was picked up a small number of times. The chain is built from TRBV4-1 and TRBJ1-2, with 9 positions matching TRBD1. The length of the CDR3 is 16 residues. Per germline, CDR1 MGHRA and CDR2 YSYEKL. Trimming cost V 6 bases and J 4 bases; bases outside gene matches: 12. The CDR3 here is CASRETGTGMAYGYTF. In DNA, the CDR3 is TGCGCCAGCAGGGAAACCGGGACAGGGATGGCCTATGGCTACACCTTC.